Sequencing of this TCR beta chain was carried out in a study of Graves' ophthalmopathy and Graves' hyperthyroidism. Germline values: CDR1 MNHEY, CDR2 SVGAGI. This CDR3 is built from 13 residues. V was trimmed by 7 bases and J by 3 bases, leaving 12 bases between them. Amplified TCR beta CDR3 regions were obtained using RNA transcripts as template. The workflow started with a first-round RT-PCR run with HTBI primers and then moved on to a second-round multiplex PCR. TCRdb processed the multiplex PCR reads anew with MiXCR; each CDR3 protein has one entry. Here the sample spans 150,000 or so distinct CDR3 sequences, approximately 40% being singletons.

This sequence originates from a woman in her thirties or forties with Graves' ophthalmopathy. The chain has TRBV6-5 and TRBJ1-1; D may be TRBD1 (5 bases). The source material was peripheral blood. This CDR3 reads CASIFTRDTEAFF. The CDR3 DNA reads as TGTGCCAGCATTTTTACCAGGGACACTGAAGCTTTCTTT.